The entry below gives a single T cell receptor beta chain sequence along with its context. These data come from a study of Ad26.COV2.S vaccination and SARS-CoV-2 variants. The method was immunoSEQ multiplex PCR; TCRdb's version includes in-frame clones alone and lacks a portion of them. The sample holds over 350,000 clones, approximately 86% seen once. Germline V gene sequence: CDR1 LNHDA, CDR2 SQIVND (reference sequence). The CDR3 is made up of 11 amino acids. The V end lost 11 bases, the J end lost 1 base, and 8 bases lay between the germline ends. The treatment: some 20 received Ad26.COV2.S at low or high dose, single or two shots; 5 received placebo; per-sample allocation not given. The study sampled participants on day 63 after the first vaccine or placebo injection.

The J gene is TRBJ1-1, the V gene TRBV19; D possibly corresponds to TRBD1 (6 bases). The material was peripheral blood, obtained in a trial of Ad26.COV2.S vaccine versus placebo. The source of this sequence is a person between 18 and 65 years old who received the Ad26.COV2.S COVID-19 vaccine or a placebo. The CDR3 loop reads CAAGANTEAFF. The CDR3, as DNA: TGTGCCGCAGGGGCGAACACTGAAGCTTTCTTT.